Listed here are 17 T cell receptor beta chains from one sample, sequenced in a study of blood T cell repertoires in COVID-19. TCRdb's copy holds only in-frame clones and misses some; the assay was immunoSEQ multiplex PCR. The table records 150,000 to 200,000 clones, around nine tenths of them present only once. Sequenced sample: peripheral blood. These receptors all stem from a man in his late teens or twenties with active or convalescent COVID-19.

This clone occurred once. The J gene is TRBJ1-3, the V gene TRBV2; 8 nucleotides align to TRBD1. Per the germline V gene, CDR1 is SNHLY and CDR2 is FYNNEI. This CDR3 comprises 14 residues. J gave up 7 bases and V 6 bases, and 8 bases lay outside the gene matches. The CDR3 region is CASSTDRATNTIYF. The CDR3, as DNA: TGTGCCAGCAGCACGGACAGGGCTACGAACACCATATATTTT.

This rearrangement joins TRBV2 to TRBJ1-4; D may be TRBD1 (5 bases). CDR3 length equals 15 residues. Germline lookup yields CDR1 SNHLY and CDR2 FYNNEI. The V gene lost 8 bases and the J gene lost 5 bases, with 18 bases spanning the gap. The CDR3 coding sequence is TGTGCCAGCCAGACGCGGACAAGGAAAAATGAAAAACTGTTTTTT. This codes for CASQTRTRKNEKLFF.

The V gene is TRBV9, the J gene TRBJ2-1; 7 nucleotides align to TRBD2. This CDR3 region has 18 residues. The V gene's germline CDR1 is SGDLS and CDR2 YYNGEE. V dropped 4 bases and J dropped 0; count of bases not matched to a gene: 13. This CDR3 reads CASSPLGVKRGSYNEQFF. DNA of the CDR3: TGTGCCAGCAGCCCACTAGGGGTTAAGCGGGGCTCCTACAATGAGCAGTTCTTC.

This rearrangement joins TRBV25-1 to TRBJ2-7, with 11 bases that match TRBD2. V shed 5 bases and J 4 bases; nucleotides not matched to a gene: 4. Germline CDR1 reads MGHDK; CDR2 reads SYGVNS. The CDR3 loop spans 14 amino acids. The CDR3 nucleotides read TGTGCCAGCAGTCCGCGACTAGCGGGATACGAGCAGTACTTC. Translation: CASSPRLAGYEQYF.

V and J are TRBV6-2 or TRBV6-3 and TRBJ1-5, with 7 positions matching TRBD1. The V and J ends lost 5 bases and 1 base, in that order; junction bases with no gene match: 2. Germline loops: CDR1 MNHEY, CDR2 SVGEGT. This CDR3 is 14 amino acids long. The CDR3, as DNA: TGTGCCAGCAGTCTGGGACAGAGCAATCAGCCCCAGCATTTT. Its translation: CASSLGQSNQPQHF.

DNA for the CDR3: TGCGCCAGCAGCGTGGGTGGCGGGAATGAAAAACTGTTTTTT. It codes for CASSVGGGNEKLFF. The chain combines TRBV5-1 with TRBJ1-4; D ambiguous. The CDR3 spans 14 residues. Germline V gives CDR1 SGHRS, CDR2 YFSETQ. V lost 4 bases, J lost 5 bases, and 12 bases lay in between. The full variable domain, rest sourced from reference TRBV5-1 and TRBJ1-4, is KAGVTQTPRYLIKTRGQQVTLSCSPISGHRSVSWYQQTPGQGLQFLFEYFSETQRNKGNFPGRFSGRQFSNSRSEMNVSTLELGDSALYLCASSVGGGNEKLFFGSGTQLSVL.

V is TRBV19 and J is TRBJ1-6; 7 bases line up with TRBD1. The CDR3 runs to 14 residues. The germline gives CDR1 LNHDA, CDR2 SQIVND (reference sequence). V gave up 6 bases and J gave up 10 bases; unmatched junction bases: 9. The CDR3 region has the DNA TGTGCCAGTAGGCCTGACAGGGACCGATCACCCCTCCACTTT. Residues: CASRPDRDRSPLHF.

This clone was seen just once. V gene TRBV11-3 combines with J gene TRBJ2-7; D is uncertain. Deletions cut 5 bases from V and 3 bases from J, with 8 bases between. CDR1 and CDR2 from the germline V gene are SGHNT and YENEEA. The CDR3 extends over 12 amino acids. The CDR3 spells CASSRADYEQYF. The CDR3 DNA reads as TGTGCCAGCAGCCGAGCCGACTACGAGCAGTACTTC.

The chain uses TRBV9 and TRBJ1-3; 11 nucleotides align to TRBD1. Germline assignment: CDR1 SGDLS and CDR2 YYNGEE. The length of the CDR3 is 19 residues. Trimming at V came to 3 bases and at J to 5 bases, leaving 16 bases not matched to a gene. The CDR3 nucleotides read TGTGCCAGCAGCGCGCCTCAAGGGGGAGGACAGGGGGCGAGAAACACCATATATTTT. This encodes CASSAPQGGGQGARNTIYF.

The V call is TRBV2, the J call TRBJ1-4; 8 bases are shared with TRBD1. This CDR3 has 13 residues. Germline V CDR1 and CDR2: SNHLY, FYNNEI. The trim removed 7 bases at V and 8 bases at J, leaving 6 bases unmatched. CDR3 region: CASTDRDREKLFF. CDR3 bases: TGTGCCAGCACGGACAGGGATCGGGAAAAACTGTTTTTT.

The chain carries TRBV21-1 and TRBJ2-1; the DNA was not used to check the table's D call, TRBD2. TRBV21-1 is a pseudogene segment. The CDR3 is made up of 13 amino acids. The CDR3 protein is CASRPGLAGGEFF. In nucleotides, the CDR3 is TGTGCCAGCAGACCGGGACTAGCGGGTGGGGAGTTCTTC.

The chain has TRBV3-1 (or the pseudogene TRBV3-2) and TRBJ2-2, with D possibly matching TRBD1 (5 bases). From germline, CDR1 is LGHDT and CDR2 YNNKEL (reference sequence). The CDR3 is 16 residues long. V shed 4 bases and J shed 4 bases, with 16 bases lying between them. CDR3 region: CASSRRAMSSTGELFF. CDR3 coding DNA: TGTGCCAGCAGCCGCAGGGCCATGAGTTCCACCGGGGAGCTGTTTTTT.

The rearrangement uses TRBV5-1 and TRBJ1-1, with TRBD1 matching over 7 bases. The V gene end was trimmed by 2 bases and the J gene end by 3 bases; junction bases not matched to a gene: 7. Germline CDR1 and CDR2: SGHRS and YFSETQ. This CDR3 region has 15 residues. The CDR3: CASSLAQGDYTEAFF. CDR3 DNA: TGCGCCAGCAGCTTAGCCCAGGGGGACTACACTGAAGCTTTCTTT.

The chain couples TRBV9 to TRBJ1-3; D gene unclear. V was cut by 0 bases and J by 0 bases, with 16 bases left in between. There are 18 residues in the CDR3. The germline V gene encodes CDR1 SGDLS and CDR2 YYNGEE. CDR3 residues: CASSVATGEVFSGNTIYF. Written as DNA, the CDR3 is TGTGCCAGCAGCGTAGCTACGGGTGAGGTCTTCTCTGGAAACACCATATATTTT.

The gene calls are TRBV2 and TRBJ1-1; 7 bases are a match to TRBD1. This CDR3 is 15 amino acids long. Trimming took 7 bases from V and 4 from J; bases not matched to a gene: 12. The germline V gene has CDR1 SNHLY and CDR2 FYNNEI. This CDR3 is CASKSGLTGPTEAFF. Here the CDR3 DNA reads TGTGCCAGCAAATCTGGCCTGACAGGGCCCACTGAAGCTTTCTTT.

V gene TRBV6-5 combines with J gene TRBJ1-5; tentative D call: TRBD1 (6 bases). V was clipped by 0 bases and J by 5 bases, with 11 bases between them. The CDR3 spans 15 residues. CDR1 and CDR2 from the germline V gene are MNHEY and SVGAGI. The CDR3 nucleotides are TGTGCCAGCAGTTACTCCGGGGGGGCTTATCAGCCCCAGCATTTT. It yields the protein CASSYSGGAYQPQHF.

J is TRBJ2-7 and V is TRBV5-4; 8 bases are a match to TRBD2. The CDR3 sequence is 14 residues long. V lost 5 bases and J lost 3; bases outside the gene matches: 7. Germline V lookup: CDR1 SGHNT, CDR2 YYREEE (reference sequence). CDR3 sequence: CASRRESGSYEQYF. The CDR3, as DNA: TGTGCCAGCAGGAGAGAGAGCGGGAGCTACGAGCAGTACTTC.